This T cell receptor (beta chain) appears in the sequencing data of a study of metastatic and nonmetastatic thyroid tumors. As for the study in general: The study looked at repertoires side by side in blood and in tumor or nodule tissue from malignant and benign thyroid patients.

Ahead of thyroid surgery, no patient had received treatment of any kind. TCRdb re-called clones from the PCR reads using MiXCR. The table includes some 55,000 clones, roughly 22% detected once. This CDR3 is built from 15 residues. Per germline, CDR1 LNHNV and CDR2 YYDKDF (reference sequence). Trimming took 3 bases from V and 9 from J; bases not matched to a gene: 9. In this sample, this clone turned up many times. The TCR was taken from a female donor with papillary thyroid cancer or a benign thyroid nodule (not recorded which). Some clones in this sample may be carry-over from other donors' samples. This chain links TRBV15 with TRBJ1-5, with 9 bases aligning to TRBD1. The sequenced material came from blood. The CDR3 DNA is TGTGCCACCAGCAGTTCCGGACAGGGGCCCGGGCCCCAGCATTTT. Translation gives CATSSSGQGPGPQHF.